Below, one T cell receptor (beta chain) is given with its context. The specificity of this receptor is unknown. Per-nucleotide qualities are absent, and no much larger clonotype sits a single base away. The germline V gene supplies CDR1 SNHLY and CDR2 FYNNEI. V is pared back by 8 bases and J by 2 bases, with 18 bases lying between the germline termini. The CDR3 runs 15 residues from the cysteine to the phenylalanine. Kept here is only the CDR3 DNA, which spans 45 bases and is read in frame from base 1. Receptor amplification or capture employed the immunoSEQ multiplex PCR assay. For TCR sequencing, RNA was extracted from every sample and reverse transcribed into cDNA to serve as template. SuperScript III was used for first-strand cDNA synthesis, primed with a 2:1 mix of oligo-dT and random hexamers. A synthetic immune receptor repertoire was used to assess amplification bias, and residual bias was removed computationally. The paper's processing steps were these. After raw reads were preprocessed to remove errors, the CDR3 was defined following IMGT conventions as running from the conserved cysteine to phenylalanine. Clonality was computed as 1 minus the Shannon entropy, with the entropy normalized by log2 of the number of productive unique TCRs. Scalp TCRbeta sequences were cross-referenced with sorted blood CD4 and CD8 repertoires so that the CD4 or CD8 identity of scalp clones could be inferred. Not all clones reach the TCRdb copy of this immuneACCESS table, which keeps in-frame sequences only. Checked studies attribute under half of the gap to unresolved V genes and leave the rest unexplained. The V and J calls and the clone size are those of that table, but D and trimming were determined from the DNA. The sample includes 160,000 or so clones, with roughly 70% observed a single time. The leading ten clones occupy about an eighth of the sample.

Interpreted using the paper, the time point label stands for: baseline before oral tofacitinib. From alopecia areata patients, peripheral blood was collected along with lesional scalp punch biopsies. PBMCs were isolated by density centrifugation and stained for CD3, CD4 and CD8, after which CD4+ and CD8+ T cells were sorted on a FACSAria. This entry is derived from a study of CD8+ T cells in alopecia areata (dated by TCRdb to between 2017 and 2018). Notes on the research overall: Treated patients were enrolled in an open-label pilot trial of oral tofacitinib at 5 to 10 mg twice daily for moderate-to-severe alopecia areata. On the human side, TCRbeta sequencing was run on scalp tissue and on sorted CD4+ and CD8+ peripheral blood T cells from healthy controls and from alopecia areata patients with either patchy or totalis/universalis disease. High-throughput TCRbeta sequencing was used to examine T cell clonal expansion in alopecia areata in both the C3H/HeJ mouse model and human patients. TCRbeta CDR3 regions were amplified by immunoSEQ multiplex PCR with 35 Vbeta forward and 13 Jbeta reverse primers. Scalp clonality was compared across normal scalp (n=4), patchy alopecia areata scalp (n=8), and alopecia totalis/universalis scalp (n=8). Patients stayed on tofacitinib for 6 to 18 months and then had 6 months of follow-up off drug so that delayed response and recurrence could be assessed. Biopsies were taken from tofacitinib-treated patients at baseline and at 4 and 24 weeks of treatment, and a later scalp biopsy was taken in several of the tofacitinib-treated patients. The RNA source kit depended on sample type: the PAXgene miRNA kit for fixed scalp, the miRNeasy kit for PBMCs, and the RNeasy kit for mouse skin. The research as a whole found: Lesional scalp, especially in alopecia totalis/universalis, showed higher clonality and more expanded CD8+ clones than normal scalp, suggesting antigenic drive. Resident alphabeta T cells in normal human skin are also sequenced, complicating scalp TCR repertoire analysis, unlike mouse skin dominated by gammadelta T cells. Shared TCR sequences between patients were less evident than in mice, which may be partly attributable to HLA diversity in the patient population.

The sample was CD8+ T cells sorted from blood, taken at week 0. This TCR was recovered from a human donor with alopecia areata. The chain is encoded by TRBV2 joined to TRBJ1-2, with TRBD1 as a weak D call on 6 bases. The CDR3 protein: CASPPEQGINYGYTF. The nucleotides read TGTGCCAGCCCCCCGGAACAGGGCATCAACTATGGCTACACCTTC.